Below are 22 T cell receptor beta chains sequenced from a single sample in a study of T cell responses to AZD1222 COVID-19 vaccine. Sequencing was performed with immunoSEQ multiplex PCR; in TCRdb, only in-frame clones are kept and a portion is missing. The profile shows about 91,000 clones, 92% of them singletons. Sequenced material: peripheral blood, taken 28 days after the second AZD1222 dose. The receptors here all came from an adult who received the AZD1222 COVID-19 vaccine.

The chain uses TRBV7-3 and TRBJ2-2, with D unclear. CDR1 and CDR2 (germline): SGHTA, FQGTGA. Trimming removed 2 bases from V and 2 bases from J, with 9 bases in between. This CDR3 region has 15 residues. The CDR3 sequence: CASSLGSFNTGELFF. The CDR3 region has the DNA TGTGCCAGCAGCTTAGGATCTTTCAACACCGGGGAGCTGTTTTTT.

This chain links TRBV7-3 with TRBJ2-1, with TRBD2 matching over 7 bases. The CDR3 loop spans 15 amino acids. V was clipped by 1 base and J by 2 bases; unmatched bases: 2. CDR1 SGHTA and CDR2 FQGTGA come from the germline V gene. Written as DNA, the CDR3 is TGTGCCAGCAGCTTAAGCGGGGGAACCTACAATGAGCAGTTCTTC. It encodes CASSLSGGTYNEQFF.

In its sample, this clone was seen once. The chain employs TRBV2 and TRBJ2-5; perhaps D is TRBD1 or TRBD2 (6 bases each). Germline V gene data show CDR1 as SNHLY and CDR2 as FYNNEI. The V end was cut by 2 bases, the J end by 2 bases, with 15 bases between. The CDR3 spans 16 residues. In DNA form, the CDR3 reads TGTGCCAGCAGTGAATGGGGGGCACCTAGACAAGAGACCCAGTACTTC. Its protein product is CASSEWGAPRQETQYF.

The chain combines TRBV2 with TRBJ1-2, with D maybe TRBD1 (5 bases). This CDR3 has 16 amino acids. The ends were cut back, 0 bases at V and 1 base at J, with 12 bases in the middle. CDR1 and CDR2 from the germline V gene are SNHLY and FYNNEI. Here the CDR3 reads CASSEAGAGFNYGYTF. In DNA form, the CDR3 reads TGTGCCAGCAGTGAAGCCGGGGCGGGGTTTAACTATGGCTACACCTTC.

This chain connects TRBV7-3 to TRBJ1-1, with 12 bases lining up with TRBD1. With V trimmed by 4 bases and J by 8 bases, 11 bases remained unmatched. Per the germline V gene, CDR1 is SGHTA and CDR2 is FQGTGA. The CDR3 is 16 residues long. The CDR3, as DNA: TGTGCCAGCAGCTGGGACAGGGGGCCCCGTGTTGGAGAAGCTTTCTTT. This encodes CASSWDRGPRVGEAFF.

The chain couples TRBV19 to TRBJ1-5; D is ambiguous. Per germline, CDR1 LNHDA and CDR2 SQIVND (reference sequence). The CDR3 is 15 residues long. The V and J ends lost 6 bases and 2 bases respectively, with 14 bases between them. CDR3 nucleotides: TGTGCCAGTAGGCCGCTGGGTTCCGGCAATCAGCCCCAGCATTTT. Translation gives CASRPLGSGNQPQHF.

J is TRBJ1-5 and V is TRBV6-1; 7 nucleotides agree with TRBD1. The CDR3 runs to 16 residues. Unmatched junction bases numbered 10, after V lost 3 bases and J lost 5 bases. Germline values: CDR1 MNHNS, CDR2 SASEGT. The CDR3, as DNA: TGTGCCAGCAGTGAGGGGCTAGGGGGCGCGGATCAGCCCCAGCATTTT. Its translation is CASSEGLGGADQPQHF.

This chain uses TRBV27 with TRBJ1-1, with 8 bases fitting TRBD1. Losses at the gene ends were 6 bases for V and 5 bases for J; bases not matched to a gene: 17. This CDR3 region has 17 residues. The germline V gene has CDR1 MNHEY and CDR2 SMNVEV (reference sequence). CDR3 protein: CASSTPGGSPRGTEAFF. The CDR3, as DNA: TGTGCCAGCAGCACCCCAGGGGGCTCCCCGCGGGGGACTGAAGCTTTCTTT.

The CDR3: CASDPAGRTGNPNEKLFF. CDR3 bases: TGTGCCAGCGATCCCGCTGGGCGAACAGGGAATCCTAATGAAAAACTGTTTTTT. The gene calls are TRBV21-1 and TRBJ1-4; the D call of TRBD1 is as the table states it, not checked on the DNA. TRBV21-1 is given as a pseudogene. CDR3 length: 18 amino acids.

The chain employs TRBV7-9 and TRBJ2-3; D not resolved. Trimming shortened V by 2 bases and J by 0 bases, and 9 bases separated the two germline ends. Germline V gives CDR1 SEHNR, CDR2 FQNEAQ (reference sequence). This CDR3 region has 15 residues. CDR3 sequence reads: CASSLLGSSTDTQYF. In DNA form, the CDR3 reads TGTGCCAGCAGCTTACTGGGATCTAGCACAGATACGCAGTATTTT. The entire variable domain, with the rest obtained from reference TRBV7-9 and TRBJ2-3, is as follows: DTGVSQNPRHKITKRGQNVTFRCDPISEHNRLYWYRQTLGQGPEFLTYFQNEAQLEKSRLLSDRFSAERPKGSFSTLEIQRTEQGDSAMYLCASSLLGSSTDTQYFGPGTRLTVL.

This clone has just a few counts. The rearrangement joins TRBV5-1 to TRBJ1-2; TRBD1 agrees at 11 bases. V trimming: 0 bases; J trimming: 8 bases; junction bases outside the gene matches: 9. The CDR3 is made up of 16 amino acids. Germline CDR1 SGHRS, CDR2 YFSETQ. CDR3 loop: CASSLAGGQGAGGYTF. CDR3 nucleotides: TGCGCCAGCAGCTTGGCTGGCGGACAGGGGGCGGGAGGCTACACCTTC.

The chain is built from TRBV27 and TRBJ1-4; the D is unclear. V gave up 8 bases and J gave up 0 bases, with 10 bases separating them. The CDR3 spans 14 residues. Germline V gene data show CDR1 as MNHEY and CDR2 as SMNVEV (reference sequence). The CDR3 nucleotides read TGTGCCAGCGGCGACGGTGCAACTAATGAAAAACTGTTTTTT. Encoded protein: CASGDGATNEKLFF. Variable domain in full (rest from reference TRBV27 and TRBJ1-4): EAQVTQNPRYLITVTGKKLTVTCSQNMNHEYMSWYRQDPGLGLRQIYYSMNVEVTDKGDVPEGYKVSRKEKRNFPLILESPSPNQTSLYFCASGDGATNEKLFFGSGTQLSVL.

This sequence joins TRBV5-5 and TRBJ2-7, with a weak D call TRBD2 (6 bases). V dropped 0 bases and J dropped 0 bases, with 10 bases sitting between them. The germline V gene has CDR1 SGHKS and CDR2 YYEKEE (reference sequence). The CDR3 has 15 residues. DNA of the CDR3: TGTGCCAGCAGCTTGGCCGCGGGGTACTCCTACGAGCAGTACTTC. It encodes CASSLAAGYSYEQYF.

The chain employs TRBV18 and TRBJ2-7, with a possible D match to TRBD2 (6 bases). The CDR3 has 15 residues. V lost 0 bases and J 3 bases, leaving 12 bases between the germline ends. The V gene's germline CDR1 is KGHSH and CDR2 LQKENI. The CDR3 region has the DNA TGTGCCAGCTCACCACCGTGGGGGGATATCTACGAGCAGTACTTC. Its protein is CASSPPWGDIYEQYF.

This clone has only one observation. V is TRBV6-5 and J is TRBJ2-1; 8 nucleotides line up with TRBD2. Germline values: CDR1 MNHEY, CDR2 SVGAGI. V was pared by 7 bases and J by 6 bases, with 8 bases of the junction left unmatched. This CDR3 contains 14 residues. CDR3 amino acids: CASIHGGAVNEQFF. CDR3 DNA: TGTGCCAGCATCCACGGGGGGGCGGTCAATGAGCAGTTCTTC.

The rearrangement joins TRBV10-2 to TRBJ1-1, with D possibly TRBD1 on 5 matching bases. V was pared by 6 bases and J by 0 bases, with 11 bases between. Looked up from germline, CDR1 is WSHSY and CDR2 is SAAADI. This CDR3 has 14 residues. This CDR3 is CASRGTDLNTEAFF. The CDR3 DNA sequence: TGCGCCAGCAGAGGGACCGATTTGAACACTGAAGCTTTCTTT.

This sequence joins TRBV7-9 and TRBJ2-1; D call uncertain. The CDR3 covers 13 residues. V was pared by 1 base and J by 3 bases, with 4 bases between. Germline V CDR1 and CDR2: SEHNR, FQNEAQ (reference sequence). The CDR3 DNA reads as TGTGCCAGCAGCTTAGTTAGCTACAATGAGCAGTTCTTC. Its protein product is CASSLVSYNEQFF.

The gene calls are TRBV11-2 and TRBJ2-1; D not resolved. V lost 3 bases and J 4 bases, leaving 10 bases between the germline ends. The CDR3 length is 14 residues. CDR1 and CDR2 from the germline V gene are SGHAT and FQNNGV. CDR3 protein: CASSLRDHYNEQFF. CDR3 in DNA: TGTGCCAGCAGCTTGCGCGACCATTACAATGAGCAGTTCTTC.

This clone was seen once. The chain uses TRBV10-3 and TRBJ2-2, with D perhaps TRBD1 (5 bases). From germline, CDR1 is ENHRY and CDR2 SYGVKD. Trimming took off 0 bases at V and 0 bases at J, with 11 bases between the two ends. This CDR3 contains 17 residues. CDR3 in amino acids: CAISESRGLANTGELFF. DNA of the CDR3: TGTGCCATCAGTGAGTCTAGGGGATTAGCGAACACCGGGGAGCTGTTTTTT.

The chain has TRBV9 and TRBJ1-2; 12 bases are shared with TRBD1. Germline V CDR1 and CDR2: SGDLS, YYNGEE. The CDR3 runs 16 residues. V was clipped by 7 bases and J by 4 bases; unmatched bases: 11. The DNA for the CDR3 is TGTGCCAGCCGATCCGGGACAGGGGGCGCCGGCTATGGCTACACCTTC. This codes for CASRSGTGGAGYGYTF.

The rearrangement uses TRBV4-1 and TRBJ1-5; 7 bases map to TRBD1. Germline loops: CDR1 MGHRA, CDR2 YSYEKL. Trimming cost V 3 bases and J 4 bases; bases outside gene matches: 6. The CDR3 consists of 15 residues. CDR3 region: CASSHAGTVNQPQHF. CDR3 nucleotide sequence: TGCGCCAGCAGCCACGCCGGGACAGTAAATCAGCCCCAGCATTTT.

The V call is TRBV2, the J call TRBJ2-3; D is possibly TRBD2 (5 bases). The germline V gene encodes CDR1 SNHLY and CDR2 FYNNEI. The CDR3 length is 13 residues. Trimming removed 7 bases from V and 4 bases from J, with 12 bases in between. The CDR3 reads CASNPERADTQYF. CDR3 DNA: TGTGCCAGCAACCCAGAGAGGGCAGATACGCAGTATTTT. Full variable domain (outside the CDR3, taken from reference TRBV2 and TRBJ2-3): EPEVTQTPSHQVTQMGQEVILRCVPISNHLYFYWYRQILGQKVEFLVSFYNNEISEKSEIFDDQFSVERPDGSNFTLKIRSTKLEDSAMYFCASNPERADTQYFGPGTRLTVL.